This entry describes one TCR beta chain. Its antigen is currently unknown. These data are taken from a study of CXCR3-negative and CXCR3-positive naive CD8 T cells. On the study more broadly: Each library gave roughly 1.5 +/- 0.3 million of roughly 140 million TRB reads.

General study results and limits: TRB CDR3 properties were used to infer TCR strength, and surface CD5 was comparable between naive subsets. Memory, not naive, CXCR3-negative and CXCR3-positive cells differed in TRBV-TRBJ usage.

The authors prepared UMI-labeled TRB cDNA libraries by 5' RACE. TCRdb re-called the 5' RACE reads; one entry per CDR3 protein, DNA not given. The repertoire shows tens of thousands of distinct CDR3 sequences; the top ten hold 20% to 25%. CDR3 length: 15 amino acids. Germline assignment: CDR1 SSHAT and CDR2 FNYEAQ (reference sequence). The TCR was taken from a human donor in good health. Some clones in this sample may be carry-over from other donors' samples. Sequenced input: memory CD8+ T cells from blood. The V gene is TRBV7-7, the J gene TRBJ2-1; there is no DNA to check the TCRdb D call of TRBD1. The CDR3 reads CASSLGRAAPNEQFF.